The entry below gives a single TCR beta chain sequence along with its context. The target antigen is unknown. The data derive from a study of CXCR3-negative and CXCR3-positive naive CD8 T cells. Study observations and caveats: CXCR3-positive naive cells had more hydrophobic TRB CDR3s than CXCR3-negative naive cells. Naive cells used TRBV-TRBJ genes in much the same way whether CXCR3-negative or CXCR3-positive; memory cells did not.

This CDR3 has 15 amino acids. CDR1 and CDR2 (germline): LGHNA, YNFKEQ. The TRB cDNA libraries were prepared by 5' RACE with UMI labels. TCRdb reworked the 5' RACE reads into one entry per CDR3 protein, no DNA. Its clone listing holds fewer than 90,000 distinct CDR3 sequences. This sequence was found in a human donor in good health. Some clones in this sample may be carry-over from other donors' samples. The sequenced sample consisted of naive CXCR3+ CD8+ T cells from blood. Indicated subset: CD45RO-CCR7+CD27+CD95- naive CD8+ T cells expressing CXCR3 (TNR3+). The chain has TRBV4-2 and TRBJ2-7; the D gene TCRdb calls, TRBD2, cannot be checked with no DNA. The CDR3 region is CASSQDSTSGREQYF.